Listed below are T cell receptor beta chains from one sample, sequenced in a study of lymphopenia after photon versus proton radiotherapy. Only in-frame clones appear in the TCRdb table, and some are missing; sequencing was by immunoSEQ multiplex PCR. Seen here are fewer than 25,000 clones, approximately 84% observed once, and the top ten hold about 23%. Sequencing was performed on peripheral blood, taken from a patient treated with photon-based radiotherapy. The receptors originated from a man aged 40-50 years with gastric cancer. CDR3s include the opening cysteine and the closing phenylalanine or tryptophan. D genes are given only for firm matches. Clone size is not always given. Where it is, it says once, few, many or a class for expanded clones.

abundance	d_gene	len	j_gene	v_gene	CDR3aa	CDR3nt
-	-	15	TRBJ2-7	TRBV18	CASSLGVSSSYEQYF	TGTGCCAGCTCCCTCGGGGTCAGCTCGAGTTACGAGCAGTACTTC
-	-	15	TRBJ2-7	TRBV7-2	CASSLDKVSSYEQYF	TGTGCCAGCAGCTTAGACAAAGTGAGCTCCTACGAGCAGTACTTC
once	-	15	TRBJ2-7	TRBV19	CASSIGGGGSYEQYF	TGTGCCAGTAGTATTGGGGGAGGTGGTTCCTACGAGCAGTACTTC
-	TRBD1	16	TRBJ1-1	TRBV7-3	CASSLGTGAWGTEAFF	TGTGCCAGCAGCTTAGGGACAGGGGCTTGGGGGACTGAAGCTTTCTTT
-	-	16	TRBJ1-4	TRBV9	CASSADRDVRWEKLFF	TGTGCCAGCAGCGCCGACCGGGACGTACGGTGGGAAAAACTGTTTTTT
-	TRBD2	17	TRBJ2-1	TRBV4-2	CASSPGAGLQSGEQSFF	TGTGCCAGCAGCCCGGGCGCGGGACTCCAGAGCGGGGAGCAGTCGTTCTTC
-	-	15	TRBJ2-7	TRBV15	CATSRDSSGRYEQYF	TGTGCCACCAGCAGAGATAGTAGCGGCAGATACGAGCAGTACTTC
-	-	13	TRBJ2-5	TRBV15	CATSTRTEETQYF	TGTGCCACCAGCACCCGGACAGAAGAGACCCAGTACTTC
-	TRBD1	16	TRBJ2-3	TRBV29-1	CSVEGAGTGEADTQYF	TGCAGCGTTGAAGGTGCCGGGACAGGGGAAGCAGATACGCAGTATTTT
-	TRBD1	15	TRBJ1-5	TRBV5-5	CASSSGQGYGQPQHF	TGTGCCAGCAGCTCCGGACAGGGGTACGGTCAGCCCCAGCATTTT
-	-	14	TRBJ2-2	TRBV5-1	CASSLPGWTGELFF	TGCGCCAGCAGCTTACCAGGGTGGACCGGGGAGCTGTTTTTT
few	-	16	TRBJ1-3	TRBV10-1	CASREIGGVQGNTIYF	TGCGCCAGCAGGGAAATTGGAGGGGTTCAGGGAAACACCATATATTTT
-	TRBD2	12	TRBJ2-4	TRBV7-2	CASSSGGNIQYF	TGTGCCAGCAGCTCCGGGGGGAACATTCAGTACTTC
-	-	15	TRBJ1-6	TRBV7-9	CASSLEAGLGSPLHF	TGTGCCAGCAGCTTAGAGGCCGGGCTGGGTTCACCCCTCCACTTT
-	TRBD1	12	TRBJ1-2	TRBV6-1	CASVAGQGGYTF	TGTGCCAGTGTCGCGGGACAGGGAGGCTACACCTTC
-	-	13	TRBJ2-7	TRBV18	CASSPPTRDEQYF	TGTGCCAGCTCACCACCGACCCGCGACGAGCAGTACTTC
-	TRBD2	15	TRBJ2-4	TRBV6-6	CASCSGGLAKNIQYF	TGTGCCAGCTGTAGCGGGGGCTTAGCCAAAAACATTCAGTACTTC
-	-	14	TRBJ1-6	TRBV30	CAWTRGQGNSPLHF	TGTGCCTGGACCCGAGGCCAGGGAAATTCACCCCTCCACTTT
-	TRBD2	15	TRBJ2-3	TRBV7-3	CASSPSGGARDTQYF	TGTGCCAGCAGCCCTAGCGGGGGGGCTAGAGATACGCAGTATTTT
-	TRBD1	15	TRBJ1-1	TRBV11-2	CASSQLRGSNTEAFF	TGTGCCAGCAGCCAACTCAGGGGGTCCAACACTGAAGCTTTCTTT
-	-	15	TRBJ1-5	TRBV2	CASSAGGGTEQPQHF	TGTGCCAGCAGTGCTGGGGGGGGTACGGAGCAGCCCCAGCATTTT
-	TRBD1	17	TRBJ2-3	TRBV4-2	CASSPTGQGGAYSTQYF	TGTGCCAGCAGCCCTACGGGACAGGGGGGTGCGTATAGTACGCAGTATTTT
-	-	12	TRBJ1-2	TRBV7-2	CASSTNNYGYTF	TGTGCCAGCAGCACCAATAACTATGGCTACACCTTC
-	TRBD1	16	TRBJ1-2	TRBV11-2	CASSSPRQGAKYGYTF	TGTGCCAGCAGCTCCCCCAGACAGGGGGCGAAGTATGGCTACACCTTC
medium-sized	TRBD1	19	TRBJ1-2	TRBV4-1	CASSPLLGQGVGKTAGYTF	TGCGCCAGCAGCCCCCTCCTGGGACAGGGTGTGGGGAAAACGGCTGGCTACACCTTC
once	-	15	TRBJ1-1	TRBV10-2	CASSELPRGRTEAFF	TGCGCCAGCAGTGAGCTTCCAAGAGGGCGCACTGAAGCTTTCTTT
-	TRBD1	16	TRBJ2-7	TRBV7-6	CASSLGPPDRDYEQYF	TGTGCCAGCAGCTTAGGCCCCCCAGACAGGGACTACGAGCAGTACTTC
-	-	18	TRBJ1-3	TRBV30	CAWSVTRTSYSGGNTIYF	TGTGCCTGGAGTGTTACCCGTACCTCATACTCGGGAGGAAACACCATATATTTT
-	-	14	TRBJ1-1	TRBV5-1	CASSSGTLGTEAFF	TGCGCCAGCAGCTCCGGGACCCTCGGCACTGAAGCTTTCTTT
-	-	14	TRBJ2-7	TRBV7-9	CASSSLLTDYEQYF	TGTGCCAGCAGCTCCCTCTTGACGGATTACGAGCAGTACTTC
once	TRBD2	16	TRBJ2-1	TRBV7-6	CASSKGTTSSYNEQFF	TGTGCCAGCAGCAAAGGGACTACCAGCTCCTACAATGAGCAGTTCTTC
-	-	11	TRBJ2-3	TRBV5-1	CASSFRDTQYF	TGCGCCAGCAGCTTTCGTGATACGCAGTATTTT
once	TRBD1	16	TRBJ2-7	TRBV5-1	CASSFGDRYKSYEQYF	TGCGCCAGCAGCTTTGGGGACAGGTATAAGTCCTACGAGCAGTACTTC
-	-	14	TRBJ2-5	TRBV6-1	CASSEAAVQETQYF	TGTGCCAGCAGTGAGGCCGCCGTCCAAGAGACCCAGTACTTC
-	TRBD1	14	TRBJ1-3	TRBV6-5	CASSTTGAGNTIYF	TGTGCCAGCAGTACCACAGGGGCTGGAAACACCATATATTTT
-	-	15	TRBJ1-5	TRBV2	CASSEVGTVGQPQHF	TGTGCCAGCAGTGAAGTAGGAACTGTCGGTCAGCCCCAGCATTTT
once	-	15	TRBJ2-6	TRBV7-9	CASVPVVSGANVLTF	TGTGCCAGCGTTCCGGTGGTCTCTGGGGCCAACGTCCTGACTTTC
-	-	15	TRBJ2-5	TRBV12-5	CASGLARGGQETQYF	TGTGCTAGTGGTTTGGCCCGGGGAGGCCAAGAGACCCAGTACTTC
-	-	14	TRBJ1-2	TRBV6-1	CASSDAGTSYGYTF	TGTGCCAGCAGTGATGCCGGGACCTCCTATGGCTACACCTTC
-	-	13	TRBJ2-5	TRBV12-5	CASGLGQQETQYF	TGTGCTAGTGGTTTGGGGCAGCAAGAGACCCAGTACTTC
-	TRBD2	17	TRBJ2-1	TRBV4-1	CASSPLFLAGGDNEQFF	TGCGCCAGCAGCCCCCTCTTCCTAGCGGGGGGAGACAATGAGCAGTTCTTC
-	TRBD1	16	TRBJ1-2	TRBV9	CASSAARTGLHYGYTF	TGTGCCAGCAGCGCAGCCCGGACAGGTCTTCACTATGGCTACACCTTC
-	-	17	TRBJ2-6	TRBV7-2	CASSGTRRQSRANVLTF	TGTGCCAGCAGCGGGACGAGACGACAAAGTCGGGCCAACGTCCTGACTTTC
-	-	15	TRBJ1-2	TRBV25-1	CASAPVGQTNYGYTF	TGTGCCAGCGCCCCCGTGGGACAAACTAACTATGGCTACACCTTC
-	-	14	TRBJ1-6	TRBV19	CASSSKVNNSPLHF	TGTGCCAGTAGTTCGAAGGTCAATAATTCACCCCTCCACTTT
-	TRBD1	14	TRBJ2-2	TRBV27	CASSPVTGPGELFF	TGTGCCAGCAGTCCGGTGACAGGGCCCGGGGAGCTGTTTTTT
once	-	17	TRBJ1-6	TRBV4-1	CASSQVHWGSGNSPLHF	TGCGCCAGCAGCCAAGTACATTGGGGTAGTGGAAATTCACCCCTCCACTTT
-	TRBD1	15	TRBJ2-3	TRBV7-3	CASSSDRGFRDTQYF	TGTGCCAGCAGCTCGGACAGGGGGTTCAGAGATACGCAGTATTTT
-	-	14	TRBJ1-1	TRBV6-5	CASSYSGRGTEAFF	TGTGCCAGCAGTTACTCCGGCAGGGGCACTGAAGCTTTCTTT
-	-	14	TRBJ2-1	TRBV11-2	CASSFRGSYNEQFF	TGTGCCAGCAGCTTTCGGGGTTCCTACAATGAGCAGTTCTTC
few	-	12	TRBJ1-6	TRBV7-9	CASSLVASPLHF	TGTGCCAGCAGCTTAGTAGCTTCACCCCTCCACTTT